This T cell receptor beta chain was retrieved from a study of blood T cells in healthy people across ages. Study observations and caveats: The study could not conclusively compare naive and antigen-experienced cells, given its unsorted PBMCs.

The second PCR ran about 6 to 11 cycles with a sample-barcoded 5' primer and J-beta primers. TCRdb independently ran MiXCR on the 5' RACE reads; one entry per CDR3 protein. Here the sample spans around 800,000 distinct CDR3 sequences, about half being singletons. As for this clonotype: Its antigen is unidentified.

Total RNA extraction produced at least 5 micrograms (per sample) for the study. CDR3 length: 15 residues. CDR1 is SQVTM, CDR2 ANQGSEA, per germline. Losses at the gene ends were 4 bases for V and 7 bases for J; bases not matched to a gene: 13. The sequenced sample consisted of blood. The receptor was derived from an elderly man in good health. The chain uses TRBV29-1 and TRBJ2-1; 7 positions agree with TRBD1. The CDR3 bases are TGCAGCGTTGTAGGGACAGAAAGGCGTGGGAATGAGCAGTTCTTC. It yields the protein CSVVGTERRGNEQFF.